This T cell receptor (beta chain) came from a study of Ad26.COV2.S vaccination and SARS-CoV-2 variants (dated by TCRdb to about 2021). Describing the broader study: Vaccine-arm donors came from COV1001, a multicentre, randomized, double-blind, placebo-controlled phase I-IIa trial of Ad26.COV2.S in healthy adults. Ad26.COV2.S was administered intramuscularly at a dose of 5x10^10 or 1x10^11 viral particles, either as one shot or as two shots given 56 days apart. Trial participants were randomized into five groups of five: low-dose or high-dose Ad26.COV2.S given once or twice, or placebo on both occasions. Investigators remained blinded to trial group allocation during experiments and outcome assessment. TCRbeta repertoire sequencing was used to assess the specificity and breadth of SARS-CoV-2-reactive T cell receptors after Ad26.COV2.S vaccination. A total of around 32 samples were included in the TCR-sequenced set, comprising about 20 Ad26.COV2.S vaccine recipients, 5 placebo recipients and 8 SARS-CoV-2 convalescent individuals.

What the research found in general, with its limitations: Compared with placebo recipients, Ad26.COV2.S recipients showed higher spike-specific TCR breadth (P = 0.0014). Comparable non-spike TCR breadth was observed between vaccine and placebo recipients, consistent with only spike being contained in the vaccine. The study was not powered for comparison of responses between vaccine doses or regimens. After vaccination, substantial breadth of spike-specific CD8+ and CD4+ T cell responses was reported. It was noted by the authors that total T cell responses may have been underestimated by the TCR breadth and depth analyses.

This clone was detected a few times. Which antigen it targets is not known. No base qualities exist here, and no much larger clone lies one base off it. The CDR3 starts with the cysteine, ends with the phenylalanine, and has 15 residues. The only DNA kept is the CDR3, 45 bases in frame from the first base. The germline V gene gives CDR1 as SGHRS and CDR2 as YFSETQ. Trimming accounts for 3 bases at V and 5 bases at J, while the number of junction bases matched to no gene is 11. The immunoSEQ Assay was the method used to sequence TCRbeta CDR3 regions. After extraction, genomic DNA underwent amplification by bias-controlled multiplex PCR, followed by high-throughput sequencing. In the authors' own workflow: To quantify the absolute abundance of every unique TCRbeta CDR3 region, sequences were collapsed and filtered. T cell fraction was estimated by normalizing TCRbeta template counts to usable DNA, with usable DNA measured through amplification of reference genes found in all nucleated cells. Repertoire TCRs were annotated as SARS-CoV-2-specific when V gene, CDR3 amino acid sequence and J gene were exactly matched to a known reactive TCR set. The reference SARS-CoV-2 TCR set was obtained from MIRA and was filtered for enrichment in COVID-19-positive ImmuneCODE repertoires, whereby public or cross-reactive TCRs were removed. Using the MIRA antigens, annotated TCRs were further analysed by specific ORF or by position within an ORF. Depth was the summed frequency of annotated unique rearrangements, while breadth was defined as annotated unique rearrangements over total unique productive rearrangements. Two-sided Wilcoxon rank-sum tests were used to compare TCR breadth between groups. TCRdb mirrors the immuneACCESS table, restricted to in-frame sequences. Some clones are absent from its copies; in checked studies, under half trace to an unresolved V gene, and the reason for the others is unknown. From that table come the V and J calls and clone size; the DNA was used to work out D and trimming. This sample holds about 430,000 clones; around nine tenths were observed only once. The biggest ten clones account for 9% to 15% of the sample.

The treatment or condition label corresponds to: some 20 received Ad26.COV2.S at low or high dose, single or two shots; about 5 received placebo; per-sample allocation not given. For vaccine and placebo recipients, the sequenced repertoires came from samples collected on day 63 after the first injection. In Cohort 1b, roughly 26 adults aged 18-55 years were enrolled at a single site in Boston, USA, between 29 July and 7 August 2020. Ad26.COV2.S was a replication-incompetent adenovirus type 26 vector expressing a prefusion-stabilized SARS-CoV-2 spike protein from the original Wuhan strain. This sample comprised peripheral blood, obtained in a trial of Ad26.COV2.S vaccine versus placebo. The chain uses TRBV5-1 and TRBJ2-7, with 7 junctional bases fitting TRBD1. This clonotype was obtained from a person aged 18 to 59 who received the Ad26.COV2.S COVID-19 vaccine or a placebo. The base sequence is TGCGCCAGCAGCTCCGCCGGACAGGCGATCCACGAGCAGTACTTC. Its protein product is CASSSAGQAIHEQYF.